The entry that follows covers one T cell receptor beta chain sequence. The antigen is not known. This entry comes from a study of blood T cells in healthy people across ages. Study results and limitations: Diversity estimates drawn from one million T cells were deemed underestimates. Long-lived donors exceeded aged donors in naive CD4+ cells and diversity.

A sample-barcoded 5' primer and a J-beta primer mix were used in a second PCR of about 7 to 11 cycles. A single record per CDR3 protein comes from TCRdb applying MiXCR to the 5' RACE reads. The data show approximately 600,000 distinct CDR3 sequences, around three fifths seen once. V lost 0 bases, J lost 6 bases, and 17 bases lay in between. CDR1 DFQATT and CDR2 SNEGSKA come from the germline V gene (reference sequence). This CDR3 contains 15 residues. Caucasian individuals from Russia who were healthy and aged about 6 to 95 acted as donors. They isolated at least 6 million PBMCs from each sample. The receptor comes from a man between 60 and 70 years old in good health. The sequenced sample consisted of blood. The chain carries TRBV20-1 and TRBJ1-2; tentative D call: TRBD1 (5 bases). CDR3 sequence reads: CSAREAGRESNGYTF. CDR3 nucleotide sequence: TGCAGTGCTAGAGAAGCGGGCAGGGAGAGTAATGGCTACACCTTC.